The clone carrying this T cell receptor beta chain was observed once. The source of the sample is a study of cytomegalovirus exposure and HLA in healthy donors. Study information: As an earlier analysis found, roughly 180 million T cells yielded 90 million to 140 million unique TCR beta sequences.

Trimming stripped 2 bases from V and 2 bases from J, with 7 bases between. This CDR3 has 13 amino acids. Germline CDR1 reads SGHRS; CDR2 reads YFSETQ. The PCR contained 60 Vbeta and 13 Jbeta primers. Assay used: immunoSEQ multiplex PCR; TCRdb lists only in-frame clones, some missing. The sample has around 120,000 clones, around three quarters seen once. The clonotype originates from a woman aged 45 to 65 in good health and CMV-seronegative. This rearrangement joins TRBV5-1 to TRBJ1-2, with D maybe TRBD1 (6 bases). Sequenced: PBMCs. In nucleotides, the CDR3 is TGCGCCAGCAGCTTTGACAGGAACTATGGCTACACCTTC. This translates into CASSFDRNYGYTF.